This TCR beta chain was obtained from a study of shared clonotypes between healthy human individuals (dated by TCRdb to 2020 to 2021). Regarding the research as a whole: The cohort comprised a couple of women and a few men aged 18 to 49 years. For each donor, three plates each were used for CD4 naive and CD4 memory, two plates were used for CD8 naive, and one plate was used for CD8 memory. The study deeply sequenced blood TCR repertoires of five healthy adults to estimate repertoire size and the extent of clonotype sharing between individuals. To increase sequencing depth and limit assay-specific biases, different laboratories used diverse techniques to prepare libraries and sequence TCR repertoires. Leukapheresis yielded between about 0.85 and 10 billion PBMCs per donor. The full study reports these points: Pairwise subsampling led to the expectation that sequencing depth would affect the degree of clonotype sharing among donors. Only blood was sampled, and tissue TCR repertoires likely differ from those in blood. About 4.5% of naive CD4, 3.5% of naive CD8, roughly 2.4% of memory CD4, and more than 0.35% of memory CD8 clonotypes were shared across several donors. Naive subsets generally had larger estimated clonotype richness than memory subsets. The genetic and exposure-history diversity represented was limited by the small number of donors. Compared with non-shared clonotypes, the clonotypes found in all four sorted-subset donors had higher generation probabilities. Incomplete sequencing was indicated by rarefaction of sorted-subset datasets, despite the large sequencing depth.

V lost 3 bases and J lost 4 bases; the stretch between them is 12 bases long. The germline V gene supplies CDR1 MGHRA and CDR2 YSYEKL. The CDR3 numbers 14 residues from cysteine through phenylalanine. Solely the CDR3 DNA is kept, with 42 bases framed from the first base. About this clone itself: What this receptor recognizes is not known. Qualities for individual bases were not recorded, and no much larger clone is one base off.

The donors were healthy, HIV-negative adults who had no recently reported acute infections or vaccinations. Every donor was a Caucasian adult living in Nashville, Tennessee, USA. CD4+ T cells were enriched by magnetic negative selection, after which naive cells were positively selected on CD45RA and the negative fraction was taken as the memory subset. Blood was collected by leukapheresis, and PBMCs were isolated by Ficoll-Histopaque density gradient centrifugation and then cryopreserved in liquid nitrogen vapor phase. Purity and quantity of every magnetically sorted T cell population were checked by analytical flow cytometry. Genomic DNA was isolated from each sorted fraction and quantified by UV absorbance on a Nanodrop 2000c. Using the deep immunoSEQ assay, multiplex PCR amplified TCR CDR3 regions from genomic DNA. For each cell subset, the extracted genomic DNA was distributed evenly across all wells of several immunoSEQ 96-well plates, and each plate served as one replicate. For sorted subsets, around 200 ng genomic DNA, equal to tens of thousands of T cell genomes, was loaded into each replicate PCR. The purified libraries were quantified using a Qubit 3.0 fluorometer, sized with a Bioanalyzer 2100, and then quantified again using the KAPA Library Quantification kit. Each immunoSEQ 96-well plate was sequenced on its own single-read 150-cycle Illumina NextSeq 550 flow cell. Turning to the authors' computational methods: Because only junctional sequences without quality scores were contained in the immunoSEQ output, filtering matching that applied to full-length reads could not be performed. Sequences were annotated with PyIR, a Python wrapper for IgBLAST v1.9, using IMGT germline references to assign V/J genes and CDR3. Reads were filtered out if the reads had weak V/J assignments (E-value above 1e-6), no CDR3, stop codons, out-of-frame junctions, or ambiguous translated residues. V3J clonotypes were defined by identical inferred V gene, J gene, and CDR3 amino acid sequence. The percentage overlap between two repertoires was calculated by dividing the number of shared unique clonotypes by the size of the smaller repertoire. Three approaches were used to assess repertoire richness: RTK rarefaction, the Chao1 estimator, and Recon v2.1 estimates of unobserved clonotypes. For all TCRbeta clonotypes obtained by the gDNA method from four donors, generation probabilities were computed with OLGA. Sourced from immuneACCESS, this table was stored by TCRdb with only in-frame sequences that have V and J called. A share of the clones is absent; for the studies checked, an unresolved V gene accounts for under half, and the remainder has no known explanation. V, J and clone size are those of that table, while D and trimming were read from the DNA. This sample comprises a few million clones, approximately 96% of them detected only once. 0.1% to 0.15% of the sample goes to the ten largest clones.

The V and J genes are TRBV4-1 and TRBJ1-1; possibly the D gene is TRBD1, per 6 matching bases. Sequencing was carried out using naive CD4+ T cells sorted from blood. Sample cell subset or site, as interpreted from the label and publication: CD45RA+ positively selected. This clonotype was sampled from a man younger than 30 in good health. The sequenced DNA is TGCGCCAGCAGCCAGGTTACAGGGTTCACTGAAGCTTTCTTT. Its protein product is CASSQVTGFTEAFF.